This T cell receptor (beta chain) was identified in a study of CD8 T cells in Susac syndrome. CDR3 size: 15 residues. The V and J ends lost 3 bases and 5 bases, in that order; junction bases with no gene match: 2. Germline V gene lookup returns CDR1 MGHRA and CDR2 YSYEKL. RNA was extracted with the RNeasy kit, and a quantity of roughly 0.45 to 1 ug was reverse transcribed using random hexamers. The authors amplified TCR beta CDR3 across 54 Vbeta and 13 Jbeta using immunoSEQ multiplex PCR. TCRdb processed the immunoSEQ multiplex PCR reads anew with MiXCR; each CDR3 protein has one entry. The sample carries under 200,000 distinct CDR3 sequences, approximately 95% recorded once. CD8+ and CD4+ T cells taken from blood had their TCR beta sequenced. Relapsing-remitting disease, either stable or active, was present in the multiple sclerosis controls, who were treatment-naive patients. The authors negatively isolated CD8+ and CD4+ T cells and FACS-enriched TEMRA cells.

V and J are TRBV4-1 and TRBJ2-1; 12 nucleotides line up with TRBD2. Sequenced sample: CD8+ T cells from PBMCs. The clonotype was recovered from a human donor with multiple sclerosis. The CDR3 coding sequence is TGCGCCAGCAGCCACCTAGCGGGAGGGGACAATGAGCAGTTCTTC. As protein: CASSHLAGGDNEQFF.